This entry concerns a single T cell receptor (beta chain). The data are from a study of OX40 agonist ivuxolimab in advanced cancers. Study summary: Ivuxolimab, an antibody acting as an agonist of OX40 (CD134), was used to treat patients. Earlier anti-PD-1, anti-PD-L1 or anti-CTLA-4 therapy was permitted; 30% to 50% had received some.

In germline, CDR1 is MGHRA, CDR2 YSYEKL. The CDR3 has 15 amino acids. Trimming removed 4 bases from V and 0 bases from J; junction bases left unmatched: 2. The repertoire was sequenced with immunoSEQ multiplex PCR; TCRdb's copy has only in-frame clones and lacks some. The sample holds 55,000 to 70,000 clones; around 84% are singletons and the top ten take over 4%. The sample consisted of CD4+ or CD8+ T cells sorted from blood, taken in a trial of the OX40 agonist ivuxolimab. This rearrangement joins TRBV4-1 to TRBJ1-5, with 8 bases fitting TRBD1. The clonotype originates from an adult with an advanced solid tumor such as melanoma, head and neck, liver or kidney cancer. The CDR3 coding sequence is TGCGCCAGCAGCCCGCAGGGGGCTAGCAATCAGCCCCAGCATTTT. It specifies CASSPQGASNQPQHF.